The entry that follows covers one TCR beta chain sequence. The antigen it recognizes is unknown. There are no base qualities to consult, and no much larger clone falls within one base. Participants in the prospective study were enrolled through a virtual design, were aged roughly 18 to 100 years, and lived in about two dozen United States geographic areas. Cohort assignment in the prospective study relied on participant-reported clinical history from a screening survey and a study questionnaire. For ImmuneRACE Cohort 3, a participant was defined as recovered based on two consecutive negative NP/OP PCR tests, clearance by a healthcare professional, or resolution of symptoms. Mobile phlebotomists in the prospective study collected whole blood, serum and a nasopharyngeal or oropharyngeal swab from every participant. Prospective study participants could optionally give additional blood draws and questionnaires over an approximately two-month period. Before DNA extraction, prospective study blood samples were shipped either frozen or at room temperature.

The entry originates in a study of blood T cell repertoires in COVID-19 (dated by TCRdb to the early 2020s). Turning to the overall study: Samples covering the acute and convalescent phases of COVID-19 were provided by collaborators in the United States, Italy and Spain. The samples were drawn from two sources: the first 160 participants of the ongoing ImmuneRACE study, and 950 to 1,500 subjects contributed by 6 global collaborators. The repertoires were made available in a free public database intended to serve as a resource for research on the immune response to SARS-CoV-2. Where available, HLA class I and class II types were obtained from metadata supplied by the sample provider rather than from assay-based typing. Nearly every sample came with metadata listing a de-identified subject ID, COVID-19 status, age in years and sex. The material from the prospective study consisted of cDNA or gDNA derived from T cells, B-cell-depleted T cells, or PBMCs. Deeply sampled blood TCRbeta repertoires from subjects exposed to, actively infected with, or recovered from COVID-19 were included in the dataset.

The research as a whole found: How much clinical and demographic metadata was included differed by source and by participant, and the metadata was provided uncurated.

The immunoSEQ Assay, a bias-controlled multiplex PCR, was used to amplify TCRbeta CDR3 regions from genomic DNA. The authors' analysis ran thus. The number of nucleated cells in each sample was estimated by amplification of reference gene primers within the assay. Sequence reads were collapsed and filtered to measure the absolute abundance of every unique TCRbeta CDR3 rearrangement. For each sample, productive Simpson clonality was calculated as the square root of Simpson's diversity index across productive rearrangements. TCRdb's version of the immuneACCESS table is confined to in-frame rearrangements and falls short of the full clone set. An unresolved V gene accounts for under half of the shortfall where checked; the remainder is of unknown origin. That table furnishes V, J and clone size, whereas the DNA furnished D and trimming. Across this sample there are 130,000 or so clones, with approximately 80% seen only once. More than 8.5% of the sample lies in the top ten.

Sequencing was performed on PBMCs or T cells enriched from blood (not recorded which). The clonotype was recovered from a man in his fifties who had recovered from COVID-19.

The CDR3 has the sequence CASSVGLAGGRRTDTQYF. The sequenced DNA: TGTGCCAGCAGCGTAGGCCTAGCGGGGGGGCGTAGGACAGATACGCAGTATTTT. This receptor chain uses TRBV9 and TRBJ2-3; 12 bases in the junction line up with TRBD2. Per the germline V gene, SGDLS is the CDR1 and YYNGEE is the CDR2. From its cysteine to its phenylalanine, the CDR3 spans 18 amino acids. Only the CDR3 part of the read is kept: 54 bases, read in frame from the first base. V loses 0 bases at its end and J loses 3 bases; junction bases beyond the gene matches: 8.